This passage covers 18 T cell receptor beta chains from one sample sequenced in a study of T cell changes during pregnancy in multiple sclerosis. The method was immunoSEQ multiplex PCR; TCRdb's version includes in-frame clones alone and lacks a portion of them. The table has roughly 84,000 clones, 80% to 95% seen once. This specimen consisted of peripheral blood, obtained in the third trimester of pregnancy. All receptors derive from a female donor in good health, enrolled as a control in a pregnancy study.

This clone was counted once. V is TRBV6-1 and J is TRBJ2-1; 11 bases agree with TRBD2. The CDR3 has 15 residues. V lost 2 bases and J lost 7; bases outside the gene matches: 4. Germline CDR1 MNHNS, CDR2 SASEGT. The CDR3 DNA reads TGTGCCAGCAGTGAAACGGTAGCGGGAGGGAATGAGCAGTTCTTC. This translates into CASSETVAGGNEQFF.

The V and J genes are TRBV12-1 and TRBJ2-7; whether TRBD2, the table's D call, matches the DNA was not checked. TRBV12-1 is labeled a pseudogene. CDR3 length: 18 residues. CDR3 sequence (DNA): TGTGCCAGCAGCTTACACGCTAGCGGGAGGGCCCTTCAGTACGAGCAGTACTTC. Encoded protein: CASSLHASGRALQYEQYF.

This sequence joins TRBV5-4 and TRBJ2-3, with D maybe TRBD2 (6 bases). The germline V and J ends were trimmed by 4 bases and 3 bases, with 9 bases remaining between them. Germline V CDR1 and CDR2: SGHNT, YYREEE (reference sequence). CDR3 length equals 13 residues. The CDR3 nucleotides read TGTGCCAGCAGCGGGACTTGGACAGATACGCAGTATTTT. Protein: CASSGTWTDTQYF.

Here the CDR3 reads CASRRTGDTYNEQFF. CDR3 nucleotide sequence: TGCGCCAGCAGACGGACAGGCGATACCTACAATGAGCAGTTCTTC. The chain carries TRBV5-1 and TRBJ2-1, with 7 bases that match TRBD1. The CDR3 length is 15 residues. CDR1 SGHRS and CDR2 YFSETQ come from the germline V gene. The junction had 7 bases not matched to a gene; V was cut back by 5 bases and J by 2 bases.

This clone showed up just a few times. This CDR3 is CATSRAGGTGGPYEQYF. The CDR3 region has the DNA TGTGCCACCAGCAGAGCGGGAGGGACAGGGGGCCCCTACGAGCAGTACTTC. The chain has TRBV15 and TRBJ2-7; 12 nucleotides align to TRBD1. CDR3 length: 17 amino acids. V dropped 1 base and J dropped 2; count of bases not matched to a gene: 6. Per the germline V gene, CDR1 is LNHNV and CDR2 is YYDKDF (reference sequence).

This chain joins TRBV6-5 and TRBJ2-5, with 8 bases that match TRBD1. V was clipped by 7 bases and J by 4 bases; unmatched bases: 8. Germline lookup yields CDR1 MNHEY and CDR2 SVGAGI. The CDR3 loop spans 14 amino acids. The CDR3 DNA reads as TGTGCCAGCAACTCCAGACAGGGGTCAGAGACCCAGTACTTC. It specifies CASNSRQGSETQYF.

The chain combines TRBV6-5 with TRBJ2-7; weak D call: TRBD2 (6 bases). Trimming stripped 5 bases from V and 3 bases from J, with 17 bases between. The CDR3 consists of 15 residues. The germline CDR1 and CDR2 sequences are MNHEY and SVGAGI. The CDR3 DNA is TGTGCCAGCAGTGGAAAACTAGCTCCGGACTACGAGCAGTACTTC. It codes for CASSGKLAPDYEQYF.

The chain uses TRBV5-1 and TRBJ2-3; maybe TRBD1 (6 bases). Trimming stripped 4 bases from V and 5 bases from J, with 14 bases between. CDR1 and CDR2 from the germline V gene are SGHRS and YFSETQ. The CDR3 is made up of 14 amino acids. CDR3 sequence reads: CASSPGTQGDTQYF. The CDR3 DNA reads TGCGCCAGCAGCCCGGGGACACAGGGAGATACGCAGTATTTT.

The CDR3 DNA sequence: TGTGCCAGCAGTTCCCCGGGGAGAGAGCAGTACTTC. This translates into CASSSPGREQYF. The V gene is TRBV28, the J gene TRBJ2-7, with D perhaps matching TRBD2 (5 bases). CDR3 length: 12 amino acids. CDR1 and CDR2 (germline): MDHEN, SYDVKM. V dropped 4 bases and J dropped 7 bases, with 11 bases sitting between them.

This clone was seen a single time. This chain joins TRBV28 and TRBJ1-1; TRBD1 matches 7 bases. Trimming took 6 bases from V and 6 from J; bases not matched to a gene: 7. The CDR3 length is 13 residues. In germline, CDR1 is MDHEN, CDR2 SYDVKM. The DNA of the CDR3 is TGTGCCAGCAGAATACAGGGGCAACCTGAAGCTTTCTTT. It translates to CASRIQGQPEAFF.

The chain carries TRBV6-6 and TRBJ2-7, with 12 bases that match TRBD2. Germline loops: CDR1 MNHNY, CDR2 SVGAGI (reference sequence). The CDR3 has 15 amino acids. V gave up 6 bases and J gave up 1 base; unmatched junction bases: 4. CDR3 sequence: CASRRTSGDSYEQYF. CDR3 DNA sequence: TGTGCCAGCAGAAGGACTAGCGGGGATTCCTACGAGCAGTACTTC.

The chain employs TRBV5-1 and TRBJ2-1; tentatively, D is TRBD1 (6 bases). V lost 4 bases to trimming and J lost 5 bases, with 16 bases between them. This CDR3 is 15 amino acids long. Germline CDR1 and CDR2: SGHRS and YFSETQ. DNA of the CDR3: TGCGCCAGCAGCCGTAAACGGGACAACGACAATGAGCAGTTCTTC. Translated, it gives CASSRKRDNDNEQFF.

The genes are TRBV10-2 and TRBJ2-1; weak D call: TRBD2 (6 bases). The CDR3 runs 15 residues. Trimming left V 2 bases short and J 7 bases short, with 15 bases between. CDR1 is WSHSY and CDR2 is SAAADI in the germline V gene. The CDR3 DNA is TGCGCCAGCAGTGAGACCCCCCGCGCGGGGAATGAGCAGTTCTTC. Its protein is CASSETPRAGNEQFF.

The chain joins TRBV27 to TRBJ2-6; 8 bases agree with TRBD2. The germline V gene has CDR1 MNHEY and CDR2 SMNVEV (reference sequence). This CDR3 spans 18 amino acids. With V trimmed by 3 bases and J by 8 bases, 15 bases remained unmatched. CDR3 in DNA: TGTGCCAGCAGTTTGTCCGGACTAGCCGCCGACAGAACCAACGTCCTGACTTTC. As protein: CASSLSGLAADRTNVLTF.

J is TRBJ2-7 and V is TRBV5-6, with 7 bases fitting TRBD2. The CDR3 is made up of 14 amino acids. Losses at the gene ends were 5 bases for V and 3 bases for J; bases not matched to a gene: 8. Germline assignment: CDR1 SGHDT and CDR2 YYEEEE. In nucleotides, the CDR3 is TGTGCCAGCAGACCCTACGGGGGGTACTACGAGCAGTACTTC. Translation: CASRPYGGYYEQYF.

CDR3 region: CASSLGAQGFYEQYF. In DNA form, the CDR3 reads TGTGCCAGCAGTTTGGGGGCCCAGGGGTTCTACGAGCAGTACTTC. The V gene is TRBV28, the J gene TRBJ2-7; possible D gene TRBD1, 6 bases. CDR1 is MDHEN and CDR2 is SYDVKM in the germline V gene. The CDR3 spans 15 residues. Between the trimmed V and J ends, which lost 3 bases and 3 bases, there was a span of 15 bases.

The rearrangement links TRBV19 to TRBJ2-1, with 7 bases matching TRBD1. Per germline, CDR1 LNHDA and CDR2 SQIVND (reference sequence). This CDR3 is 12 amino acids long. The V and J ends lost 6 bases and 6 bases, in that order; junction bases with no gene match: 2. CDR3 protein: CASRTGSNEQFF. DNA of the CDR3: TGTGCCAGTAGGACAGGGAGCAATGAGCAGTTCTTC.

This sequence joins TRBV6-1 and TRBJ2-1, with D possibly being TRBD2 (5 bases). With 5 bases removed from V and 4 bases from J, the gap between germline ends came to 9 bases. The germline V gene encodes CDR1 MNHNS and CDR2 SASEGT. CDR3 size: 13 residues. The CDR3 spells CASSSSEYNEQFF. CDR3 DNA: TGTGCCAGCAGTAGTAGCGAGTACAATGAGCAGTTCTTC.